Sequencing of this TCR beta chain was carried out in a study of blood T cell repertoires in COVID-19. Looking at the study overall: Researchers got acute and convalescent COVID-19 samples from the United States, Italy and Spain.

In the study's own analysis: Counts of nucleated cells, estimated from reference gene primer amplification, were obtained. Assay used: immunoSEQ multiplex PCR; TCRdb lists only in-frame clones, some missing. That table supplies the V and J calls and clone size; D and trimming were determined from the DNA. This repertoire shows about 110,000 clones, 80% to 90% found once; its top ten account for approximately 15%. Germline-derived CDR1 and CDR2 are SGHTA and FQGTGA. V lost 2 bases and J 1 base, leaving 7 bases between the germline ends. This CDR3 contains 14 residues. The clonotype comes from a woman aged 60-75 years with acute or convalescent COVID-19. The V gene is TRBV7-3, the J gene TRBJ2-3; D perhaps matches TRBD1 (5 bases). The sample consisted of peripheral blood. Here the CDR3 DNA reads TGTGCCAGCAGCTTAGACAGCCGCACAGATACGCAGTATTTT. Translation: CASSLDSRTDTQYF.